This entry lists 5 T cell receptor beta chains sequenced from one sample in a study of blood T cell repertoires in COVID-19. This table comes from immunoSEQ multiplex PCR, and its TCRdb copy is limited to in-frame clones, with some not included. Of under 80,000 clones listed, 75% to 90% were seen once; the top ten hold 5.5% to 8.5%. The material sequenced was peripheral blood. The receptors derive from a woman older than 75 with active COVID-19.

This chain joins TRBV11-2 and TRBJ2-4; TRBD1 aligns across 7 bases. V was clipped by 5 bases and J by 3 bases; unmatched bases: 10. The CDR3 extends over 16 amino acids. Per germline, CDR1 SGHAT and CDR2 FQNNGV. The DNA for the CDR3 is TGTGCCAGCAGCCTACTGGACAGGAAGGACAAAAACATTCAGTACTTC. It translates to CASSLLDRKDKNIQYF.

CDR3 in DNA: TGTGCCAGCAGTTTTCGACACTCCCCGACGGTGGAGACCCAGTACTTC. Residues: CASSFRHSPTVETQYF. This chain joins TRBV27 and TRBJ2-5; D not resolved. The V and J ends lost 3 bases and 5 bases respectively, with 19 bases between them. The CDR3 is 16 amino acids. Germline V lookup: CDR1 MNHEY, CDR2 SMNVEV (reference sequence).

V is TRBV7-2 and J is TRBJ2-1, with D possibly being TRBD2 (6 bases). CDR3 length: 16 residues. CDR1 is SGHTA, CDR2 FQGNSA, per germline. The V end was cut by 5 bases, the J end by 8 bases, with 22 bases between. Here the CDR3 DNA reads TGTGCCAGCAGCCTATCGGGCGGGGTTCGGCTGGATGAGCAGTTCTTC. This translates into CASSLSGGVRLDEQFF.

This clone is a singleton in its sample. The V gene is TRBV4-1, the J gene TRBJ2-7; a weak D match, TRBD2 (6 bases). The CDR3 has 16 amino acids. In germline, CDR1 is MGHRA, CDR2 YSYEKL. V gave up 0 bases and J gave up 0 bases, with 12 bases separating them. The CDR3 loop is CASSQDVQRASYEQYF. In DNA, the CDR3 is TGCGCCAGCAGCCAAGATGTACAGCGGGCCTCCTACGAGCAGTACTTC.

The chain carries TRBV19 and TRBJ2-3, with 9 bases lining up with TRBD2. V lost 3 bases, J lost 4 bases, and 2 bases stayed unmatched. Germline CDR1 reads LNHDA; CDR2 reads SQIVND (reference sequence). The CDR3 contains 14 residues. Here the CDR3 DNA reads TGTGCCAGTAGTATGGCTAGCGGGGCAGATACGCAGTATTTT. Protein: CASSMASGADTQYF.